What follows are 2 T cell receptor beta chains derived from one specimen sequenced in a study of shared clonotypes between healthy human individuals. TCRdb keeps only in-frame clones here, not all; method: immunoSEQ multiplex PCR. The sample has roughly 1.4 million clones; roughly 98.5% are singletons. Sequencing was done on a sample of naive CD4+ T cells sorted from blood. The subset: CD45RA+ positively selected. All receptors derive from a man aged 25-45 years in good health.

The count of this clone is one. This chain's CDR3 is CASSSSGDNTEAFF. CDR3 nucleotide sequence: TGTGCCAGCAGCTCCTCCGGGGACAACACTGAAGCTTTCTTT. The rearrangement uses TRBV11-2 and TRBJ1-1; TRBD1 might be the D (5 bases). Looked up from germline, CDR1 is SGHAT and CDR2 is FQNNGV. V was cut by 4 bases and J by 2 bases, with 11 bases left in between. This CDR3 comprises 14 residues.

This chain connects TRBV19 to TRBJ2-7, with a tentative D call TRBD1 (5 bases). The CDR3 is 15 residues long. Germline CDR1 and CDR2: LNHDA and SQIVND (reference sequence). Trimming cost V 4 bases and J 4 bases, with 17 bases left between them. CDR3 coding DNA: TGTGCCAGTAGTAATGGCAGGGCTTTTTCGTACGAGCAGTACTTC. Translated, it gives CASSNGRAFSYEQYF.